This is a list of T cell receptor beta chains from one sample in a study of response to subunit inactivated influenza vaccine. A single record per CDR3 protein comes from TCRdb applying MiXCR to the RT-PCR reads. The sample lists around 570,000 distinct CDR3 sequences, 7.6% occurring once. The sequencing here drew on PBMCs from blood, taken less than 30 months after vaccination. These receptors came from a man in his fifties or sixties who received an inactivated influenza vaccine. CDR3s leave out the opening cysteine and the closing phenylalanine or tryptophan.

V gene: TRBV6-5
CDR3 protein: ASSYSLRNRGEKLF

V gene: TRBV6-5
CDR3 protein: ASRNSRTGFTGELF

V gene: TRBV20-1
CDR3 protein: SARDVRDRGNNEQF

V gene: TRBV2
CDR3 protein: ASSEDPSGVYNEQF

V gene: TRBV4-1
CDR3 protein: ASSQVGGAIQETQY

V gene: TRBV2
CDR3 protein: ASRETSGGLYNEQF

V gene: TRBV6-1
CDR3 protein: ASRDGFLVPFYEQY

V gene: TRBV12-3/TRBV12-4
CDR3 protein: ASSFNSQETQY

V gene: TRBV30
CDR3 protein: AWSVVDTQY

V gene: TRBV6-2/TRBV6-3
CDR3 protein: ASSDPTGGTGELF

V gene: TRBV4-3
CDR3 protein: ASSQEWGNSYNEQF